Following are 11 T cell receptor beta chains from one sample sequenced in a study of CD8+CD57+ T cells in acquired aplastic anemia. Sequencing was done on patients that had shown CD8+CD57+ cell expansion by flow cytometry. Template material for TCR beta VDJ and CDR3 profiling consisted of genomic DNA. Each CDR3 protein gets one entry after TCRdb re-called the reads with MiXCR. The data contain about 150,000 distinct CDR3 sequences, 52% of them singletons. The source material was sorted CD4+, CD8+, or CD8+CD57+ T cells (not recorded which) from PBMCs. The receptor source for this set is a human donor with aplastic anemia.

This chain connects TRBV19 to TRBJ1-2, with TRBD1 identical over 7 bases. Trimming at V came to 5 bases and at J to 4 bases, leaving 7 bases not matched to a gene. This CDR3 contains 14 residues. Germline CDR1 reads LNHDA; CDR2 reads SQIVND (reference sequence). The DNA of the CDR3 is TGTGCCAGTAGTCTATTAGGACAGGCCTATGGCTACACCTTC. Translated, it gives CASSLLGQAYGYTF.

The chain couples TRBV20-1 to TRBJ1-1; no definite D call. Germline CDR1 DFQATT, CDR2 SNEGSKA (reference sequence). V lost 1 base to trimming and J lost 3 bases, with 9 bases between them. The CDR3 extends over 13 amino acids. CDR3 region: CSARGIRDTEAFF. CDR3 DNA sequence: TGCAGTGCTAGAGGGATAAGGGACACTGAAGCTTTCTTT.

This clonotype was counted ten times or more. The J gene is TRBJ1-1, the V gene TRBV2, with a tentative D call TRBD1 (5 bases). The V gene lost 6 bases and the J gene lost 10 bases, with 12 bases spanning the gap. This CDR3 is built from 11 residues. Germline CDR1 and CDR2: SNHLY and FYNNEI. The CDR3 DNA is TGTGCCAGCAGGGGACTTAGAGGAGCTTTCTTT. Protein sequence: CASRGLRGAFF.

V is TRBV7-2 and J is TRBJ1-4; D gene unclear. Germline loops: CDR1 SGHTA, CDR2 FQGNSA. CDR3 size: 13 residues. Trimming left V 1 base short and J 8 bases short, with 8 bases between. The DNA for the CDR3 is TGTGCCAGCAGCTTAGACCTTGGCGAAAAACTGTTTTTT. This encodes CASSLDLGEKLFF.

This sequence joins TRBV20-1 and TRBJ1-1; TRBD1 is a possible D gene (6 bases). The length of the CDR3 is 16 residues. Germline V gene data show CDR1 as DFQATT and CDR2 as SNEGSKA (reference sequence). Trimming took 3 bases from V and 5 from J, leaving 22 bases between them. For the CDR3, the DNA is TGCAGTGCTAGCCCCCGGAAGGACAGCCCGAGGACTGAAGCTTTCTTT. This translates into CSASPRKDSPRTEAFF.

J is TRBJ1-2 and V is TRBV7-6; no definite D call. The germline V gene has CDR1 SGHVS and CDR2 FNYEAQ. Trimming left V 0 bases short and J 4 bases short, with 6 bases between. The CDR3 totals 13 residues. In DNA, the CDR3 is TGTGCCAGCAGCTTAGCGCCAGGCTATGGCTACACCTTC. Protein product: CASSLAPGYGYTF.

Notes on this clonotype: This may be a read error: a much more frequent sequence differs by one nucleotide. V is TRBV12-3 or TRBV12-4 and J is TRBJ2-1; weak D call: TRBD2 (7 bases). V shed 8 bases and J shed 10 bases, with 15 bases lying between them. The CDR3 has 12 amino acids. As DNA, the CDR3 is TGTGCCAGCGCTCGGGGGGCGGGCGAGCAGTTCTTC. It is translated as CASARGAGEQFF.

The chain carries TRBV20-1 and TRBJ2-5; the match to TRBD2 covers 7 bases. With 5 bases clipped from V and 2 bases from J, the junction kept 5 bases outside the gene matches. Germline V gives CDR1 DFQATT, CDR2 SNEGSKA (reference sequence). This CDR3 has 13 residues. The CDR3 region is CSASPGLQETQYF. In DNA, the CDR3 is TGCAGTGCTTCCCCGGGACTACAAGAGACCCAGTACTTC.

This chain uses TRBV2 with TRBJ2-2; maybe TRBD1 (5 bases). In germline, CDR1 is SNHLY, CDR2 FYNNEI. V was trimmed by 10 bases and J by 1 base, leaving 10 bases between them. This CDR3 is built from 13 residues. The CDR3 DNA reads TGTGCCACCACAGACAGGAACACCGGGGAGCTGTTTTTT. Residues: CATTDRNTGELFF.

This sequence joins TRBV10-3 and TRBJ1-6, with D possibly being TRBD1 (5 bases). The CDR3 is 14 residues long. Germline loops: CDR1 ENHRY, CDR2 SYGVKD. The V and J ends lost 4 bases and 10 bases respectively, with 14 bases between them. CDR3 DNA: TGTGCCATCAGTGCTGGGGGAGAAAAGTCACCCCTCCACTTT. Its protein is CAISAGGEKSPLHF.

The gene calls are TRBV20-1 and TRBJ2-7; a possible D gene is TRBD2 (6 bases). The CDR3 has 15 residues. Per germline, CDR1 DFQATT and CDR2 SNEGSKA (reference sequence). The V gene lost 1 base and the J gene lost 0 bases, with 13 bases spanning the gap. The CDR3: CSARGPPGSSYEQYF. The CDR3, as DNA: TGCAGTGCTAGAGGACCCCCCGGGAGCTCCTACGAGCAGTACTTC.